This note documents a single T cell receptor beta chain sequence. The clone's antigen remains unknown. Sequence at one end of the junction differs from germline and may be a read error. This sample was taken from a study of tumor-infiltrating lymphocytes in primary liver carcinoma (dated by TCRdb to the late 2010s). The study in broad terms: The five patients, three men and two women aged 30 to 69 years, had hepatocellular carcinoma (four) or combined HCC and intrahepatic cholangiocarcinoma (one). The tumors of the five patients were staged as T1-T3 N0M0, with maximum diameters ranging from roughly 4.2 to 11 cm. Reproducibility between technical replicate repertoires was high, with correlation coefficients above 0.95 and mean shared-clone rates near 0.89. The study combined TCRbeta repertoire sequencing, expression microarrays and whole-exome sequencing across five regions of each liver tumor, with adjacent normal tissue and blood. A total of some 35 specimens from 5 patients underwent TCRbeta repertoire sequencing, comprising around 25 tumor regions, 5 adjacent noncancerous liver tissues and 5 peripheral blood samples. Each sample produced about 3.5 to 8 million productive TCRbeta reads, and read depth showed no significant difference between tissue types. To link TCRbeta repertoire diversity with the local molecular phenotype, the 25 or so tumor region samples were profiled using Agilent mRNA microarrays.

A constant-region primer and ProtoScript II reverse transcriptase were used to reverse-transcribe TCRbeta-specific cDNA from roughly 0.55 ug total RNA. The TCRbeta libraries were prepared through three rounds of nested multiplex PCR following a slightly modified ARM-PCR procedure. Each of the first two PCR rounds ran for about 10 cycles and used multiplex TRBV1-TRBV30 forward primers together with a Cbeta reverse primer. Sample barcodes and Illumina adapters were added in a final 25-cycle PCR using Deep VentR polymerase. Before sequencing, amplicons of 200-500 bp were purified from gel using a QIAquick gel extraction kit. TCRbeta amplicons were sequenced on an Illumina HiSeq 2500 with 250-bp paired-end reads. The original methods were these. To recover full CDR3 sequences, reads were quality-trimmed using Trimmomatic v0.33 and paired reads were then merged using FLASH v1.2.11. V, D and J germline segments were assigned to the rearranged TCRbeta sequences using MiGEC v1.2.1b. Clonotype statistics and Shannon-Wiener diversity indices were calculated with VDJtools v1.0.0. To cut down on sampling bias, every analysis after diversity analysis relied on just the 250 most abundant clonotypes from each sample. TCRdb's own reprocessing of the public reads used fastp at Q25 and MiXCR and kept productive beta chains. Each entry is one CDR3 protein sequence, shown with its most common DNA and genes. These V and J calls derive from TCRdb rather than the authors' analysis. In this sample the table shows under 45,000 distinct CDR3 sequences, just under 75% of which occur a single time. The ten largest make up around 17% of the sample.

Paper-wide results and their limitations: Because sequencing covered only the TCR beta chain and unpaired alpha chains were not captured, true repertoire diversity is likely underestimated. Because the samples were bulk and unsorted, CD4+ and CD8+ T cell repertoires could not be compared. Repertoire overlap was found to be higher between tumor regions (mean approximately 35%) than between tumor-adjacent (about 17%) or tumor-blood (around 15%) pairs, consistent with antigen-driven expansion. A significantly larger repertoire fraction was made up by the top 250 clones in tumors than in blood (p = 0.039). Only roughly 8-25% of top clones appeared in all five regions of a tumor, which suggests that tumor-infiltrating T cells are spatially heterogeneous. The study included only a few patients, and the authors note findings should be validated in a larger study.

Total RNA and DNA were co-extracted without cell sorting from approximately 20-30 mg of bulk tissue using the AllPrep DNA/RNA mini kit. Between late 2015 and early 2016, about 5 patients in China with histopathologically diagnosed primary liver carcinoma had their tumors surgically resected. Patients had chronic HBV infection and were treatment-naive at sampling. Each tumor was sampled at five spatially separated regions: the tumor centre plus the superior, inferior, left-lateral and right-lateral poles. More than 90% viable tumor cells were found by histology in every tumor sample. Each fresh piece of tumor and adjacent tissue was cut in two, with one half stored in RNAlater at -80 degrees C and the other half sent for histology. The germline V gene provides CDR1 SGHNT and CDR2 YENEEA. Spanning cysteine to phenylalanine, the CDR3 consists of 12 amino acids. The CDR3 DNA has 36 bases and is translated from base 1.

The material sequenced was liver tumor tissue from sampling region 4. What this sample's cell subset or site label stands for: tumor region T4, right-lateral pole. This TCR was sampled from a man aged 35-49 years with primary liver carcinoma and hepatitis B virus infection. The chain uses TRBV11-3 and TRBJ2-1; there is no confident call for the D gene. CDR3 loop: CANSLNANQQLF. The DNA sequence is given as TGTGCCAACAGCTTAAATGCCAATCAGCAGCTCTTC.